A selection of T cell receptor beta chains follows, all from one sample in a study of T-cell memory formation after mild COVID-19. One entry per CDR3 protein, called by TCRdb with MiXCR from the 5' RACE reads. The sample yields fewer than 600,000 distinct CDR3 sequences, roughly 21% seen once. The sequencing sample was made of PBMCs or a T cell subset sorted from them (not recorded which). These receptors were taken from an adult woman who had mild COVID-19 (a few samples of this study predate the infection). Cell type and time point are not known. Both conserved end residues are part of each CDR3. Fields, in order: CDR3 protein, CDR3 DNA, V gene, D gene, clone size, J gene. The D gene is left open where the match is weak. Not all rows give a size; the values are once, few, many and, for expanded clones, a class.

CDR3 protein: CASRSGDRGQAGELFF
CDR3 DNA: TGTGCCAGCAGGTCCGGGGACAGGGGCCAGGCCGGGGAGCTGTTTTTT
V gene: TRBV7-6
D gene: TRBD1
clone size: NA
J gene: TRBJ2-2

CDR3 protein: CSASGGFSGNTIYF
CDR3 DNA: TGCAGTGCTAGTGGCGGGTTCTCTGGAAACACCATATATTTT
V gene: TRBV20-1
D gene: NA
clone size: few
J gene: TRBJ1-3

CDR3 protein: CASSPSRIGNTEAFF
CDR3 DNA: TGTGCCAGCAGCCCCTCACGGATAGGCAACACTGAAGCTTTCTTT
V gene: TRBV6-2/TRBV6-3
D gene: NA
clone size: few
J gene: TRBJ1-1

CDR3 protein: CSVGRGVLGTDTQYF
CDR3 DNA: TGCAGCGTTGGCCGGGGGGTCTTGGGCACAGATACGCAGTATTTT
V gene: TRBV29-1
D gene: TRBD2
clone size: NA
J gene: TRBJ2-3

CDR3 protein: CASSPQANTGELFF
CDR3 DNA: TGTGCCAGCAGTCCACAGGCTAACACCGGGGAGCTGTTTTTT
V gene: TRBV12-3/TRBV12-4
D gene: NA
clone size: NA
J gene: TRBJ2-2

CDR3 protein: CASSLMEASGKLDF
CDR3 DNA: TGTGCCAGCAGCTTAATGGAGGCTTCGGGCAAGCTGGACTTC
V gene: TRBV7-9
D gene: NA
clone size: NA
J gene: TRBJ2-7

CDR3 protein: CASSVEKLTGELFF
CDR3 DNA: TGTGCCAGCAGCGTAGAAAAACTGACCGGGGAGCTGTTTTTT
V gene: TRBV9
D gene: NA
clone size: few
J gene: TRBJ2-2

CDR3 protein: CASRLDRGLGTEAFF
CDR3 DNA: TGTGCCAGCAGGCTAGACAGGGGGCTGGGCACTGAAGCTTTCTTT
V gene: TRBV28
D gene: TRBD1
clone size: NA
J gene: TRBJ1-1

CDR3 protein: CASSLAQGPRMYTGELFF
CDR3 DNA: TGTGCCAGCAGCTTAGCACAGGGGCCGCGAATGTACACCGGGGAGCTGTTTTTT
V gene: TRBV11-2
D gene: TRBD1
clone size: NA
J gene: TRBJ2-2

CDR3 protein: CASSQDWRGERAYEQYF
CDR3 DNA: TGCGCCAGCAGCCAGGACTGGAGGGGGGAGCGGGCTTACGAGCAGTACTTC
V gene: TRBV4-3
D gene: NA
clone size: NA
J gene: TRBJ2-7

CDR3 protein: CASSEGPTEDNSPLHF
CDR3 DNA: TGTGCCAGCAGTGAAGGACCGACAGAAGATAATTCACCCCTCCACTTT
V gene: TRBV6-1
D gene: NA
clone size: few
J gene: TRBJ1-6